A selection of T cell receptor beta chains follows, all from one sample in a study of OX40 agonist ivuxolimab in advanced cancers. The table came from immunoSEQ multiplex PCR; TCRdb's copy has only in-frame clones and leaves some out. Here the sample spans fewer than 100,000 clones, more than 75% being singletons. Sequencing was performed on CD4+ or CD8+ T cells sorted from blood, taken in a trial of the OX40 agonist ivuxolimab. Every receptor here comes from an adult with an advanced solid tumor such as melanoma, head and neck, liver or kidney cancer. The CDR3 runs from the conserved cysteine through the conserved F or W.

j_gene	v_gene	CDR3aa
TRBJ2-3	TRBV28	CASSLNGGGTDTQYF
TRBJ2-1	TRBV9	CASSVGVGAGVNEQFF
TRBJ1-1	TRBV5-1	CASSLMSGTGITEAFF
TRBJ1-1	TRBV28	CASSLTGGGGEAFF
TRBJ1-1	TRBV9	CASSVAPLNTEAFF
TRBJ2-2	TRBV5-1	CASSRSTGGPGELFF
TRBJ1-6	TRBV19	CASSSGGVNNSPLHF
TRBJ2-1	TRBV7-2	CASSLGGGGYNEQFF
TRBJ1-1	TRBV7-3	CASSLRSDTEAFF
TRBJ2-7	TRBV13	CASSSYGLAGEQYF
TRBJ1-6	TRBV27	CASRSKFFPGQGNSPLHF
TRBJ2-1	TRBV5-6	CASSFDGAGGVGEQFF
TRBJ1-2	TRBV15	CATSRDAGVPSPYGYTF
TRBJ1-5	TRBV19	CASRLSRDQPQHF
TRBJ2-7	TRBV6-6	CASSSGQGAHEQYF
TRBJ1-4	TRBV10-3	CATREEEKLFF
TRBJ2-7	TRBV7-3	CASSRDRSYEQYF
TRBJ2-7	TRBV27	CASSLYPPDVGSYEQYF
TRBJ2-1	TRBV29-1	CSVTRGSYNEQFF
TRBJ2-7	TRBV19	CASSTTGAYEQYF
TRBJ2-6	TRBV4-2	CASSQTPHSGANVLTF
TRBJ2-1	TRBV7-3	CASSNAGTGNEQFF
TRBJ2-2	TRBV7-3	CASRDINTGELFF
TRBJ2-2	TRBV9	CASGTSGGNTGELFF
TRBJ2-1	TRBV30	CAWRVYNEQFF
TRBJ2-2	TRBV7-2	CASSLLGSNTGELFF
TRBJ1-6	TRBV5-6	CASSLGPGTSPLHF
TRBJ1-5	TRBV15	CATSTQGNQPQHF
TRBJ2-5	TRBV4-1	CASSQDTGRGNQYF
TRBJ2-7	TRBV27	CASSFERGPYEQYF
TRBJ2-2	TRBV6-1	CASRRTDTTGELFF
TRBJ2-7	TRBV28	CASSLIGISYEQYF
TRBJ1-3	TRBV30	CAWSAGVEGNTIYF
TRBJ2-1	TRBV30	CAWSVEQYNEQFF
TRBJ1-3	TRBV6-1	CASSRRQGVRNTIYF
TRBJ1-5	TRBV30	CAWSTLNQPQHF
TRBJ1-1	TRBV5-1	CASSWDDLGTEAFF
TRBJ2-7	TRBV7-2	CASSLTSGEQYF
TRBJ2-3	TRBV18	CASSHTPNADTQYF
TRBJ2-2	TRBV27	CASSFVVFRELFF
TRBJ2-7	TRBV5-8	CASSLAIYEQYF
TRBJ2-3	TRBV4-1	CASSQEALDTQYF
TRBJ2-1	TRBV5-1	CASSLDSGGYNEQFF
TRBJ2-7	TRBV28	CASSFKTGSNSYEQYF
TRBJ1-2	TRBV20-1	CSASANYGYTF
TRBJ1-2	TRBV19	CASRDRGLGGYTF
TRBJ2-1	TRBV7-8	CASSSTSGGHNEQFF
TRBJ2-3	TRBV30	CAWSTGRGPTDTQYF
TRBJ1-2	TRBV18	CASSPRRQGGNYGYTF
TRBJ1-6	TRBV28	CASSSWGRVTDSPLHF
TRBJ2-2	TRBV28	CASSLYRVNTGELFF
TRBJ2-3	TRBV18	CASSPRASGSTDTQYF
TRBJ2-5	TRBV7-9	CASSLGFGQETQYF
TRBJ2-7	TRBV21-1	CASSKIKASYYEQYF
TRBJ1-1	TRBV30	CACGRGSREAFF
TRBJ1-2	TRBV6-5	CASSPDRDYGYTF